The source of this TCR beta chain is a study of cytomegalovirus exposure and HLA in healthy donors. While unrecorded immune exposures were likely, the donors were nominally healthy when sampled. Study results and caveats: TCR beta sequences reportedly predicted most subjects' HLA-A and HLA-B alleles accurately. Some V segments, including TRBV6-2 and TRBV6-3, were excluded as indistinguishable. The authors judged a highly shared variant cluster likely a sequencing artifact.

About this clone itself: The antigen remains unidentified.

13 Jbeta primers and 60 Vbeta primers were used for the PCR. The protocol was immunoSEQ multiplex PCR, while the TCRdb copy is restricted to in-frame clones and leaves out a portion. This repertoire shows under 200,000 clones, around 78% found once; its top ten account for approximately 2%. The CDR3 has 17 amino acids. The V gene end was trimmed by 2 bases and the J gene end by 1 base; junction bases not matched to a gene: 3. The germline CDR1 and CDR2 sequences are LGHNA and YSLEER. The sequence derives from a woman between 25 and 40 years old in good health and CMV-seropositive. The sequencing input was PBMCs. V and J are TRBV4-3 and TRBJ2-1, with TRBD2 matching over 12 bases. CDR3 nucleotides: TGCGCCAGCAGCCAAAATCTAGCGGGAGGGTCCTACAATGAGCAGTTCTTC. Its translation is CASSQNLAGGSYNEQFF.